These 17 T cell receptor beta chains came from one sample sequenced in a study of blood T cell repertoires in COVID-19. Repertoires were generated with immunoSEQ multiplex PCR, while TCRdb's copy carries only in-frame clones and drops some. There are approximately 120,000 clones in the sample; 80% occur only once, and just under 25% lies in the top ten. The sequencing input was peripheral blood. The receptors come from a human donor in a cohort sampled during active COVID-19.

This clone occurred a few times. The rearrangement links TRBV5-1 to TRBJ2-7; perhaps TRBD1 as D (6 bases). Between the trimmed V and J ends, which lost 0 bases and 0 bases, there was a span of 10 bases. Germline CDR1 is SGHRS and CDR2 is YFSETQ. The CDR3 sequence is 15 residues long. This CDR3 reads CASSLVGGGSYEQYF. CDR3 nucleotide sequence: TGCGCCAGCAGCTTGGTTGGGGGCGGCTCCTACGAGCAGTACTTC.

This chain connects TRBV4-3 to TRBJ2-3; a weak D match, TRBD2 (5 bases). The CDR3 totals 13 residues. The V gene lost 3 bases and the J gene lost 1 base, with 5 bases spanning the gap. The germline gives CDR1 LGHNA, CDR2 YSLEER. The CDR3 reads CASSHGGTDTQYF. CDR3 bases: TGCGCCAGCAGCCACGGGGGCACAGATACGCAGTATTTT.

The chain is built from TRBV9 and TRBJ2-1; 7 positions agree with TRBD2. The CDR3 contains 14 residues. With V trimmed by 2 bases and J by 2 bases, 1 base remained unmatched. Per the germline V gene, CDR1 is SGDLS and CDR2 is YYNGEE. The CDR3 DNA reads TGTGCCAGCAGCGTGAGCGGGACCTACAATGAGCAGTTCTTC. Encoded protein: CASSVSGTYNEQFF. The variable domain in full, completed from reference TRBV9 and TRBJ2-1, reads DSGVTQTPKHLITATGQRVTLRCSPRSGDLSVYWYQQSLDQGLQFLIQYYNGEERAKGNILERFSAQQFPDLHSELNLSSLELGDSALYFCASSVSGTYNEQFFGPGTRLTVL.

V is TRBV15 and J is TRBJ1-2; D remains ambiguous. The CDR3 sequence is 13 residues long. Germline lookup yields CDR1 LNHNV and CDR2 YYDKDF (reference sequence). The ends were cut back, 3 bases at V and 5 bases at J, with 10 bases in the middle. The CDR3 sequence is CATSSWGGYGYTF. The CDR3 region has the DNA TGTGCCACCAGCAGCTGGGGAGGGTATGGCTACACCTTC.

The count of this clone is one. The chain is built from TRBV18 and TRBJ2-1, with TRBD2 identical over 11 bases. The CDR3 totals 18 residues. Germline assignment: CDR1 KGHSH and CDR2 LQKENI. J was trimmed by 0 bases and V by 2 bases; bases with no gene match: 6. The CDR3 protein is CASSPGVSGGASYNEQFF. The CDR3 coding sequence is TGTGCCAGCTCACCAGGGGTTAGCGGGGGGGCCTCCTACAATGAGCAGTTCTTC.

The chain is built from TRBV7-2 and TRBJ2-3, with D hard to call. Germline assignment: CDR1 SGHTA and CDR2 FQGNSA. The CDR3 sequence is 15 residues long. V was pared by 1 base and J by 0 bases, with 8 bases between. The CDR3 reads CASSLEPFSTDTQYF. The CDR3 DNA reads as TGTGCCAGCAGCTTAGAGCCCTTTAGCACAGATACGCAGTATTTT.

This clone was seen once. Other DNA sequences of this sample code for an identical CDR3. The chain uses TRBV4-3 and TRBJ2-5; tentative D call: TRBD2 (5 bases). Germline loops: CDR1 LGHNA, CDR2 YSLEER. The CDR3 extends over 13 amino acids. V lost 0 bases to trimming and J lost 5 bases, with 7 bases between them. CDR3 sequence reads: CASSQDRRETQYF. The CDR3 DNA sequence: TGCGCCAGCAGCCAAGATCGGAGGGAGACCCAGTACTTC.

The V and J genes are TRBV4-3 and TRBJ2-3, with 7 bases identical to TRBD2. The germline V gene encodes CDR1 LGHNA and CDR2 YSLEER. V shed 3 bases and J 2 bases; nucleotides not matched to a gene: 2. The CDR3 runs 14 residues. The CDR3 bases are TGCGCCAGCAGCCAGAGCGGGAACACAGATACGCAGTATTTT. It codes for CASSQSGNTDTQYF.

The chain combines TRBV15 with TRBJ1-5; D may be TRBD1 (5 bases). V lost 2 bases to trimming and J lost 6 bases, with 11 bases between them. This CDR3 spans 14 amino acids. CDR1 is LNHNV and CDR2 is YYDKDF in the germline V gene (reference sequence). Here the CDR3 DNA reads TGTGCCACCAGCAGAACCAGGGTGGCTCAGCCCCAGCATTTT. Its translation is CATSRTRVAQPQHF. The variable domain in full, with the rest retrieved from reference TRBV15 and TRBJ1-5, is DAMVIQNPRYQVTQFGKPVTLSCSQTLNHNVMYWYQQKSSQAPKLLFHYYDKDFNNEADTPDNFQSRRPNTSFCFLDIRSPGLGDTAMYLCATSRTRVAQPQHFGDGTRLSIL.

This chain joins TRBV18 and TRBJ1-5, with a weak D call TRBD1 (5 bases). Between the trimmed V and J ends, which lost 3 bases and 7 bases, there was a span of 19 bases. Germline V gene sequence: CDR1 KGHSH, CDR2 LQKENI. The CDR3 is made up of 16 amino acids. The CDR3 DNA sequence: TGTGCCAGCTCACCTTCCCCCCCGACAGTGGAGCAGCCCCAGCATTTT. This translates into CASSPSPPTVEQPQHF.

CDR3 sequence: CASSQRTETNYGYTF. The DNA of the CDR3 is TGCGCCAGCAGCCAACGGACAGAGACTAACTATGGCTACACCTTC. The chain is built from TRBV4-3 and TRBJ1-2, with D possibly being TRBD1 (6 bases). The germline gives CDR1 LGHNA, CDR2 YSLEER. The CDR3 extends over 15 amino acids. V gave up 2 bases and J gave up 0 bases, with 10 bases separating them.

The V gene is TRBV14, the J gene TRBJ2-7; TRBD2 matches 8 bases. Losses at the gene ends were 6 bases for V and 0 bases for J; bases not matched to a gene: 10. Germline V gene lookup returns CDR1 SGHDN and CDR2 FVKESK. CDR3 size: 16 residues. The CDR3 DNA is TGTGCCAGCAGTCTCCGGGGGGGGACCGACTCCTACGAGCAGTACTTC. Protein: CASSLRGGTDSYEQYF.

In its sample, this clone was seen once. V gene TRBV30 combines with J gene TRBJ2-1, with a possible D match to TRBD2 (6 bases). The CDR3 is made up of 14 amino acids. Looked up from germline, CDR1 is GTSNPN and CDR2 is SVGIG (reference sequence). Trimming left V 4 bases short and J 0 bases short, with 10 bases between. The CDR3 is CAWIPEGSYNEQFF. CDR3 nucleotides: TGTGCCTGGATCCCGGAGGGCTCCTACAATGAGCAGTTCTTC.

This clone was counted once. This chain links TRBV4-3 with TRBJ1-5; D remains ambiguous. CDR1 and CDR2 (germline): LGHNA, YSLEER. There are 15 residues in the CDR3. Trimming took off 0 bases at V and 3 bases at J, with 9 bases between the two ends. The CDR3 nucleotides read TGCGCCAGCAGCCAAGAGGCACAGACCAATCAGCCCCAGCATTTT. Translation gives CASSQEAQTNQPQHF.

The CDR3 DNA is TGTGCCAGTAGTGCCCGACAGCTCACGAACACTGAAGCTTTCTTT. Residues: CASSARQLTNTEAFF. The chain joins TRBV19 to TRBJ1-1; the D gene is possibly TRBD1 (5 bases). The V gene lost 5 bases and the J gene lost 1 base, with 14 bases spanning the gap. CDR1 is LNHDA and CDR2 is SQIVND in the germline V gene (reference sequence). CDR3 size: 15 residues.

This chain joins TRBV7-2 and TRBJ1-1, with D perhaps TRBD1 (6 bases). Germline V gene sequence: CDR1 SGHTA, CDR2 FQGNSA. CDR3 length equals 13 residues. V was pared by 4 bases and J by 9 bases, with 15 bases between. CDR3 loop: CASSWGRGEKAFF. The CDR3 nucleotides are TGTGCCAGCAGCTGGGGGCGAGGGGAGAAAGCTTTCTTT.

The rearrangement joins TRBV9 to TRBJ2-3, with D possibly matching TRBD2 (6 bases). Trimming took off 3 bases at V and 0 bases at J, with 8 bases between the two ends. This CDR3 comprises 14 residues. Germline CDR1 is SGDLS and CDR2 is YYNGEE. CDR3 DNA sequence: TGTGCCAGCAGCGCTAGCGCTAGCACAGATACGCAGTATTTT. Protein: CASSASASTDTQYF.